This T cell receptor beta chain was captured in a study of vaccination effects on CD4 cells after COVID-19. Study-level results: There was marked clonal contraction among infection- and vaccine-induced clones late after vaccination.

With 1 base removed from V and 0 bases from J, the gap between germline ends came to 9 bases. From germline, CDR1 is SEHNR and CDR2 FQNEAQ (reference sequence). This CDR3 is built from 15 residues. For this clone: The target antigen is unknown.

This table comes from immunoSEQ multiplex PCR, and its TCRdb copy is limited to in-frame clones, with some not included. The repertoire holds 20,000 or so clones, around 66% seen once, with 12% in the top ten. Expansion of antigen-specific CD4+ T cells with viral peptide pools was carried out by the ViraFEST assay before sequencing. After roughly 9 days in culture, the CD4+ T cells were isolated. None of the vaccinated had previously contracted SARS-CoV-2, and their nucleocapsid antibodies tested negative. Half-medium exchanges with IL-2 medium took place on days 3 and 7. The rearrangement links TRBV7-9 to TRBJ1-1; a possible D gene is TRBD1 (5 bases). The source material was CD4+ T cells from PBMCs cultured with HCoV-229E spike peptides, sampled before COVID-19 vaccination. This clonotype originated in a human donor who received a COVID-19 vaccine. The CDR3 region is CASSLGQGLNTEAFF. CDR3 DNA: TGTGCCAGCAGCTTAGGGCAGGGCCTGAACACTGAAGCTTTCTTT.